This TCR beta chain was recovered during a study of T cell changes during pregnancy in multiple sclerosis (dated by TCRdb to between 2017 and 2020). In terms of the full investigation: In women with multiple sclerosis, the researchers looked at how the T cell repertoire shifted as pregnancy progressed.

Via the germline V gene, CDR1 is SNHLY and CDR2 FYNNEI. Relative to germline, V is 5 bases shorter and J is 2 bases shorter, with 13 bases between their ends. Measured from the cysteine to the phenylalanine, the CDR3 is 14 residues long. Only the CDR3 DNA is retained, 42 bases long and in frame from the first base. Remarks on this clone: Its antigen remains unidentified. No base-level quality is on record; no much larger clone is a single base apart.

Library prep was done by the immunoSEQ multiplex PCR assay. This immuneACCESS table, as held by TCRdb, lists in-frame sequences with V and J called but not all clones. Of the missing ones, under half trace to an unresolved V gene in checked studies; the others have no known cause. The sample has under 150,000 clones on record, about 96% of them singletons. Clones ranked in the top ten supply 0.4% to 0.5% of the sample. The sequence was collected from a female donor with multiple sclerosis, enrolled in a pregnancy study. Material: peripheral blood, obtained after pregnancy. The chain was built from TRBV2 and TRBJ2-7; D gene: possibly TRBD2, on 5 matching bases. The CDR3 here reads CASSLYSVTYEQYF. Read as DNA, the sequence is TGTGCCAGCAGTCTCTATAGCGTAACCTACGAGCAGTACTTC.